One and the same sample provided the 21 T cell receptor beta chains below, sequenced in a study of T cells after yellow fever vaccination. TCRdb reanalysed the 5' RACE reads using MiXCR and keeps one entry per CDR3 protein. In the table there are fewer than 100,000 distinct CDR3 sequences, 4.5% to 6% of which are singletons. Here the sequenced sample was CD8+ T cells sorted from PBMCs, taken 10 days after the yellow fever booster vaccination. The receptors come from a man aged 18 to 29 who received the YFV17D yellow fever vaccine.

This clonotype was counted a few times. V usage is TRBV29-1 and J usage is TRBJ2-1; D is uncertain. V lost 2 bases and J lost 4, with 6 bases in between. The CDR3 covers 12 residues. Germline V gene lookup returns CDR1 SQVTM and CDR2 ANQGSEA. DNA for the CDR3: TGCAGCGTTGAAACAGCTTACAATGAGCAGTTCTTC. This sequence encodes CSVETAYNEQFF.

This chain connects TRBV5-1 to TRBJ2-7; 8 bases line up with TRBD2. The CDR3 length is 16 residues. V trimming: 4 bases; J trimming: 2 bases; junction bases outside the gene matches: 11. Germline V gene sequence: CDR1 SGHRS, CDR2 YFSETQ. CDR3 amino acids: CASSPQGGGQPYEQYF. In nucleotides, the CDR3 is TGCGCCAGCAGCCCCCAGGGCGGGGGGCAGCCCTACGAGCAGTACTTC.

This clonotype occurred many times. The chain is built from TRBV6-4 and TRBJ2-3; the match to TRBD1 covers 10 bases. Per germline, CDR1 MRHNA and CDR2 SNTAGT. The V gene end was trimmed by 2 bases and the J gene end by 4 bases; junction bases not matched to a gene: 0. This CDR3 contains 14 residues. This chain's CDR3 is CASSDGQGADTQYF. The CDR3 region has the DNA TGTGCCAGCAGTGACGGACAGGGGGCAGATACGCAGTATTTT.

This clonotype was recorded a few times. The V call is TRBV12-3 or TRBV12-4, the J call TRBJ2-1, with D hard to call. The germline V and J ends were trimmed by 6 bases and 6 bases, with 6 bases remaining between them. The CDR3 is 11 amino acids. DNA of the CDR3: TGTGCCAGCAGACCCCTCAATGAGCAGTTCTTC. Protein sequence: CASRPLNEQFF.

V usage is TRBV28 and J usage is TRBJ2-1; D is perhaps TRBD2 (6 bases). The germline V gene encodes CDR1 MDHEN and CDR2 SYDVKM. The V end was cut by 4 bases, the J end by 3 bases, with 10 bases between. CDR3 length equals 14 residues. The DNA of the CDR3 is TGTGCCAGCAGTTCGGGGGAGTACTACAATGAGCAGTTCTTC. Translation: CASSSGEYYNEQFF. The full variable domain, with the rest looked up from reference TRBV28 and TRBJ2-1, is DVKVTQSSRYLVKRTGEKVFLECVQDMDHENMFWYRQDPGLGLRLIYFSYDVKMKEKGDIPEGYSVSREKKERFSLILESASTNQTSMYLCASSSGEYYNEQFFGPGTRLTVL.

This chain connects TRBV19 to TRBJ1-1; D unclear. V was shortened by 5 bases and J by 4 bases, with 8 bases between the two germline ends. The CDR3 extends over 12 amino acids. CDR1 and CDR2 (germline): LNHDA, SQIVND (reference sequence). The CDR3 nucleotides are TGTGCCAGTAGTTTGGGTTCCACTGAAGCTTTCTTT. Translation: CASSLGSTEAFF. The full variable domain, in which reference TRBV19 and TRBJ1-1 provide the parts outside the CDR3, is DGGITQSPKYLFRKEGQNVTLSCEQNLNHDAMYWYRQDPGQGLRLIYYSQIVNDFQKGDIAEGYSVSREKKESFPLTVTSAQKNPTAFYLCASSLGSTEAFFGQGTRLTVV.

This clonotype was seen a handful of times. This chain connects TRBV29-1 to TRBJ2-2; tentatively, D is TRBD2 (5 bases). Germline V gene data show CDR1 as SQVTM and CDR2 as ANQGSEA. This CDR3 has 15 residues. V dropped 0 bases and J dropped 4 bases, with 12 bases sitting between them. The CDR3 is CSVEDPAGGTGELFF. DNA of the CDR3: TGCAGCGTTGAAGATCCCGCGGGTGGCACCGGGGAGCTGTTTTTT.

There are a few counts of this clonotype. The V and J genes are TRBV7-9 and TRBJ1-3; D remains ambiguous. The germline V gene has CDR1 SEHNR and CDR2 FQNEAQ (reference sequence). V was shortened by 7 bases and J by 0 bases, with 4 bases between the two germline ends. The CDR3 is made up of 12 amino acids. CDR3 sequence: CASTHSGNTIYF. CDR3 DNA sequence: TGTGCCAGCACCCACTCTGGAAACACCATATATTTT.

The chain links TRBV20-1 to TRBJ2-7, with TRBD1 matching over 10 bases. CDR1 and CDR2 from the germline V gene are DFQATT and SNEGSKA (reference sequence). V shed 6 bases and J 2 bases; nucleotides not matched to a gene: 4. The CDR3 consists of 13 residues. CDR3 nucleotides: TGCAGTGCCGGGGACAGGGGCCCCTACGAGCAGTACTTC. This codes for CSAGDRGPYEQYF.

This clonotype occurred a few times. V usage is TRBV12-3 or TRBV12-4 and J usage is TRBJ2-5, with 8 nucleotides matching TRBD2. Trimming cost V 8 bases and J 5 bases; bases outside gene matches: 13. This CDR3 region has 15 residues. The CDR3 DNA sequence: TGTGCCAGCTATAAGCGGGGGCCAGAAAGGGAGACCCAGTACTTC. This codes for CASYKRGPERETQYF.

This clonotype was counted only a few times. The chain uses TRBV5-6 and TRBJ2-1; D not resolved. Germline CDR1 SGHDT, CDR2 YYEEEE. The germline V and J ends were trimmed by 0 bases and 2 bases, with 9 bases remaining between them. This CDR3 has 15 residues. The CDR3 protein is CASSLDLTPYNEQFF. The CDR3 DNA sequence: TGTGCCAGCAGCTTGGATCTAACACCCTACAATGAGCAGTTCTTC.

This clonotype was observed a few times. V and J are TRBV7-9 and TRBJ2-6, with D possibly matching TRBD2 (6 bases). Per germline, CDR1 SEHNR and CDR2 FQNEAQ (reference sequence). Trimming took off 4 bases at V and 0 bases at J, with 13 bases between the two ends. The CDR3 is 17 amino acids. The CDR3 sequence is CASSSSEGSSGANVLTF. CDR3 coding DNA: TGTGCCAGCAGCTCCTCGGAGGGTTCCTCTGGGGCCAACGTCCTGACTTTC.

V gene TRBV9 combines with J gene TRBJ2-1, with TRBD2 identical over 9 bases. Germline V CDR1 and CDR2: SGDLS, YYNGEE. The CDR3 contains 16 residues. Trimming took 6 bases from V and 3 from J; bases not matched to a gene: 10. The CDR3 here is CASTPTSGGFYNEQFF. The CDR3 DNA reads as TGTGCCAGCACCCCAACGAGCGGGGGGTTCTACAATGAGCAGTTCTTC.

This clonotype was detected many times. The gene calls are TRBV29-1 and TRBJ2-7; possibly TRBD1 for D (6 bases). The V end lost 2 bases, the J end lost 5 bases, and 10 bases lay between the germline ends. In germline, CDR1 is SQVTM, CDR2 ANQGSEA. The CDR3 is 12 residues long. The CDR3 is CSVERGWNEQYF. The DNA for the CDR3 is TGCAGCGTTGAAAGGGGGTGGAACGAGCAGTACTTC.

The chain employs TRBV14 and TRBJ2-7; tentatively, D is TRBD1 or TRBD2 (5 bases each). V lost 8 bases and J 1 base, leaving 12 bases between the germline ends. CDR1 is SGHDN and CDR2 is FVKESK in the germline V gene. The CDR3 spans 13 residues. This CDR3 reads CASRGRTSYEQYF. The CDR3 DNA reads TGTGCCAGCCGGGGACGGACATCCTACGAGCAGTACTTC.

This clonotype was counted a few times. V gene TRBV11-2 combines with J gene TRBJ2-2; D is uncertain. CDR3 length equals 16 residues. Per germline, CDR1 SGHAT and CDR2 FQNNGV. Trimming took off 6 bases at V and 4 bases at J, with 18 bases between the two ends. The CDR3 protein is CASRDRGTKVTGELFF. In DNA, the CDR3 is TGTGCCAGCAGGGACCGAGGAACAAAGGTCACCGGGGAGCTGTTTTTT.

This clonotype was picked up a small number of times. The chain couples TRBV12-3 or TRBV12-4 to TRBJ2-4; the D call may be TRBD1 or TRBD2 (5 bases each). This CDR3 has 14 residues. V was shortened by 6 bases and J by 7 bases, with 16 bases between the two germline ends. The CDR3 region is CASSLGGRGNIQYF. Written as DNA, the CDR3 is TGTGCCAGCAGCCTAGGAGGCCGGGGCAACATTCAGTACTTC.

This clonotype was counted only a few times. This rearrangement joins TRBV7-9 to TRBJ2-7; 7 bases map to TRBD2. CDR1 SEHNR and CDR2 FQNEAQ come from the germline V gene (reference sequence). The V and J ends lost 5 bases and 6 bases, in that order; junction bases with no gene match: 10. The length of the CDR3 is 14 residues. CDR3 nucleotide sequence: TGTGCCAGCAGCCACGGACTAGGACGGGGCGAGCAGTACGTC. Translated, it gives CASSHGLGRGEQYV.

This clonotype was seen only a few times. This chain uses TRBV19 with TRBJ2-4; tentative D call: TRBD1 (6 bases). This CDR3 has 17 residues. Between the trimmed V and J ends, which lost 4 bases and 4 bases, there was a span of 20 bases. Germline V gene lookup returns CDR1 LNHDA and CDR2 SQIVND (reference sequence). The CDR3: CASSTGPGHHLKNIQYF. In DNA, the CDR3 is TGTGCCAGTAGTACAGGACCGGGACACCACCTAAAAAACATTCAGTACTTC.

The chain joins TRBV30 to TRBJ1-2; 8 positions agree with TRBD1. The V gene's germline CDR1 is GTSNPN and CDR2 SVGIG (reference sequence). This CDR3 is 13 amino acids long. The junction had 5 bases not matched to a gene; V was cut back by 4 bases and J by 4 bases. CDR3 sequence: CAWNKGTGYGYTF. The CDR3 DNA reads as TGTGCCTGGAACAAAGGGACAGGCTATGGCTACACCTTC.

The CDR3 coding sequence is TGCGCCAGCAGCCAAGGGTCGTTAGGGGTTGAGCAGTTCTTC. Protein: CASSQGSLGVEQFF. The chain uses TRBV4-3 and TRBJ2-1, with D possibly matching TRBD1 (5 bases). CDR1 and CDR2 from the germline V gene are LGHNA and YSLEER. This CDR3 is 14 amino acids long. V was trimmed by 1 base and J by 9 bases, leaving 13 bases between them.